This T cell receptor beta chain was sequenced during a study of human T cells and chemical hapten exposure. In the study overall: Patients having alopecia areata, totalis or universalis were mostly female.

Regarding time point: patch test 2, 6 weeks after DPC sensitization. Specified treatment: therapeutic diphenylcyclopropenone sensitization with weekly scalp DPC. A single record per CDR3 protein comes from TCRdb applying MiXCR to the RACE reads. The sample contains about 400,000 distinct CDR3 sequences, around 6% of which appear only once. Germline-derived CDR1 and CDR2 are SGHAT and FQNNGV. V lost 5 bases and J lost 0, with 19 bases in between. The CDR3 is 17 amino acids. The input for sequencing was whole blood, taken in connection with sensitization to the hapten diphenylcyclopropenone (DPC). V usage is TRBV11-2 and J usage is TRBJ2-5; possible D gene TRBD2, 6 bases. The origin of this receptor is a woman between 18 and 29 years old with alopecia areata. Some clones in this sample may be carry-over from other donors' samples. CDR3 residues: CASSDPLGTSYQETQYF. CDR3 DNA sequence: TGTGCCAGCAGCGACCCGCTCGGGACTTCGTACCAAGAGACCCAGTACTTC.